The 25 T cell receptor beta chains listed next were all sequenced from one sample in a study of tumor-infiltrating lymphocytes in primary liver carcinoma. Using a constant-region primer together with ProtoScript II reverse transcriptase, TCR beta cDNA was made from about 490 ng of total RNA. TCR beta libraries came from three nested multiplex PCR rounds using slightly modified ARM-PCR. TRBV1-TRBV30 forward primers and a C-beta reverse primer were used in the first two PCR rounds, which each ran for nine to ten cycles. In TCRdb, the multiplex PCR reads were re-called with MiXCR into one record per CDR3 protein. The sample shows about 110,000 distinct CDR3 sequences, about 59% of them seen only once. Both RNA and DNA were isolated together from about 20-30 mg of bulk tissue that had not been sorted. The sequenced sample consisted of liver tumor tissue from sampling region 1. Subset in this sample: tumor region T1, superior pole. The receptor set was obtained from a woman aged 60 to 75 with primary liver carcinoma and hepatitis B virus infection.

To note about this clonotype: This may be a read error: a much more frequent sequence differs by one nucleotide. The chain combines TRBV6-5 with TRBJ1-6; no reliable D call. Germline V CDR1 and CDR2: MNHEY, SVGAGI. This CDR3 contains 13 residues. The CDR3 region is CASRDDLNSPPHF. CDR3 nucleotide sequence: TGTGCCAGCAGGGATGACCTTAATTCACCCCCCCACTTT.

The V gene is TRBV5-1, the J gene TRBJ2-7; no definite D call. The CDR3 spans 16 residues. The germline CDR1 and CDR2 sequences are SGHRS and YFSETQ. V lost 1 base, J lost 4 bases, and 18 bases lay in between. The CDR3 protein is CASSLRALDRMYEQYF. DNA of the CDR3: TGCGCCAGCAGCTTGCGGGCCCTAGATCGAATGTACGAGCAGTACTTC.

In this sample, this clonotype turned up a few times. CDR3 residues: CASSSPTVGDYGYTF. CDR3 nucleotides: TGTGCCAGCAGTTCTCCTACAGTGGGCGACTATGGCTACACCTTC. The chain links TRBV28 to TRBJ1-2, with D hard to call. Germline V gene sequence: CDR1 MDHEN, CDR2 SYDVKM. V lost 4 bases to trimming and J lost 3 bases, with 15 bases between them. The CDR3 is 15 amino acids.

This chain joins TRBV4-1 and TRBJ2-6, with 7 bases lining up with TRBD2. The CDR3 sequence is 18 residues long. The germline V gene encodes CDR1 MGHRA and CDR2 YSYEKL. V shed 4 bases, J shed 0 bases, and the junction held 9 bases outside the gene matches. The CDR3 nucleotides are TGCGCCAGCAGCCCTTCCGGGGCGGGAGCCTCTGGGGCCAACGTCCTGACTTTC. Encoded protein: CASSPSGAGASGANVLTF.

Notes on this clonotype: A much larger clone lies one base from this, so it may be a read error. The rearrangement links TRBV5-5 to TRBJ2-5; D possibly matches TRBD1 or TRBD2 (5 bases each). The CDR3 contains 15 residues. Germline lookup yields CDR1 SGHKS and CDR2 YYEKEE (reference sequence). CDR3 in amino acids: CAGSPVVEAGETQYF. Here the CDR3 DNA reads TGTGCCGGCAGCCCCGTCGTGGAGGCAGGGGAGACCCAGTACTTC.

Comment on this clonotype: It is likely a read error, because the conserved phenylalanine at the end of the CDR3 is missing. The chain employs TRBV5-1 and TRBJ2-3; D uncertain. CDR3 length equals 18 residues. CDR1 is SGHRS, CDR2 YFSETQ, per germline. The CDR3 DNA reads TGCGCCAGCAACTTGGGTACCACATCTAAATCGGGTGCAGATACGCAGTATCTT. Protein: CASNLGTTSKSGADTQYL.

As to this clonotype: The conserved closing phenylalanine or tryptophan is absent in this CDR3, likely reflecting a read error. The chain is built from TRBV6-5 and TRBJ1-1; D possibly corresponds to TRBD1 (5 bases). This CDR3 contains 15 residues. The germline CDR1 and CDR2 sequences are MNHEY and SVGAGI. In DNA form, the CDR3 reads TGTGCTAGCAGTTACTCGAGTCGGGGGACCACTGAAGCTTTCTCT. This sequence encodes CASSYSSRGTTEAFS.

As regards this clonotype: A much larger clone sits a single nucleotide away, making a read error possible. CDR3 in DNA: TGTGGCAGCAGCTTAGGATCGGTGGGCGAGCAGTACTTC. This codes for CGSSLGSVGEQYF. The genes are TRBV7-9 and TRBJ2-7, with no clear D. Germline V gene sequence: CDR1 SEHNR, CDR2 FQNEAQ (reference sequence). The CDR3 is 13 amino acids.

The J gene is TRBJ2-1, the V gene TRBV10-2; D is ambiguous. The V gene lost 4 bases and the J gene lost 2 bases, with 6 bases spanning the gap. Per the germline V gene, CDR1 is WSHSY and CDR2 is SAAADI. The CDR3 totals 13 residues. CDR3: CASSGMAYNEQFF. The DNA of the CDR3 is TGCGCCAGCAGTGGGATGGCCTACAATGAGCAGTTCTTC.

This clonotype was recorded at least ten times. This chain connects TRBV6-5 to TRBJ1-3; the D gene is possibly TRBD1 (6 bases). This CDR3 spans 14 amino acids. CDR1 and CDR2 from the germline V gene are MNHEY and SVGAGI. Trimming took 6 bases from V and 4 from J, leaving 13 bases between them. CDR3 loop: CASRTRTGGNTIYF. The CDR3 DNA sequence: TGTGCCAGCAGAACCCGAACAGGGGGAAACACCATATATTTT.

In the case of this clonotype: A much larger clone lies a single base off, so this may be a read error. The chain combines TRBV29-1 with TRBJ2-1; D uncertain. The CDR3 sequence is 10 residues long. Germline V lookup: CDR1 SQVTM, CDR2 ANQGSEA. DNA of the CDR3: TGCAGCGTTTCTATCGATGAGCAGCTCTTC. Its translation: CSVSIDEQLF.

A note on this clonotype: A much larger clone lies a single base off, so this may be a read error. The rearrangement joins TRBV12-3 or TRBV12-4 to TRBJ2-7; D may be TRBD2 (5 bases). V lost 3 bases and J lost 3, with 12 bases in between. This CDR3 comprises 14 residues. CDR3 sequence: CASSFRGNGYEQYF. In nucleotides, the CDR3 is TGTGCCAGCAGTTTCCGGGGTAATGGCTACGAGCAGTACTTC.

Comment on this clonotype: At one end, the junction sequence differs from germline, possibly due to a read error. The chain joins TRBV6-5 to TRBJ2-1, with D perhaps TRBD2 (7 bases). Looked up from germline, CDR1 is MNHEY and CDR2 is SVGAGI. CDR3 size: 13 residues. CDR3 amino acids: CASQSGGANGQFF. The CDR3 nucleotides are TGTGCCAGCCAAAGTGGGGGGGCTAATGGGCAGTTCTTT.

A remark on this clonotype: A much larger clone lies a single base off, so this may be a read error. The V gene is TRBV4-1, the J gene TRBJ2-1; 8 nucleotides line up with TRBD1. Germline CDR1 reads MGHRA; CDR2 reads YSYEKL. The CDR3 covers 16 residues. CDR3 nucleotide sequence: TGCGCCAGCGGCCAGGGGGCGGGGATCGCCTACAATGAGCAGTTCTTC. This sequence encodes CASGQGAGIAYNEQFF.

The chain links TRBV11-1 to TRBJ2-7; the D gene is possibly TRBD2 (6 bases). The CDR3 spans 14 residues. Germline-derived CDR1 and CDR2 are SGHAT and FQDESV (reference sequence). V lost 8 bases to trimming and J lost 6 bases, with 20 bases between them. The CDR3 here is CASSRLVGGTEQYF. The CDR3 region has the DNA TGTGCCAGCTCCCGACTAGTGGGGGGTACCGAGCAGTACTTC.

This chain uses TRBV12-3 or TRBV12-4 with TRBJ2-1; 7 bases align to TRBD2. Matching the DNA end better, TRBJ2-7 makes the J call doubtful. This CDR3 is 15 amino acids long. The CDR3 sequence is CASTRALGDYNEQYF. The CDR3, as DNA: TGTGCCAGCACCCGAGCCCTGGGGGACTACAATGAGCAGTACTTC.

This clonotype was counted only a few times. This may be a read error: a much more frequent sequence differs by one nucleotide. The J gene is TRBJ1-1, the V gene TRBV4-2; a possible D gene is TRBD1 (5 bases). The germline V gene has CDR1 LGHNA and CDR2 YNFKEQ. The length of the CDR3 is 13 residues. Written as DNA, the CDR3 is TGTGCCGGCAGCTTCCGACAGAGGTCTGAAGCTTTCTTT. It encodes CAGSFRQRSEAFF.

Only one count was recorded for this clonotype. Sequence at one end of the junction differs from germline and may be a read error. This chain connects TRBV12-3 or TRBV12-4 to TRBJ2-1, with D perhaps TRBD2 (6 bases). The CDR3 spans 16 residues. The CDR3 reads CASSFVAGPFYSEQFF. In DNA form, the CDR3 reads TGTGCCAGCAGTTTCGTGGCGGGGCCCTTCTACAGTGAGCAGTTCTTC.

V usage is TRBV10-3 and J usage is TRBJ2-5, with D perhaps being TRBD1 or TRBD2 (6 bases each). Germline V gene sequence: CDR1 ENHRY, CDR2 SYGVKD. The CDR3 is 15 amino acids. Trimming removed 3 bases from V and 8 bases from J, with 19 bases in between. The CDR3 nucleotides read TGTGCCATCAGTGAAGCTAGGGGGGCCAGGCCTACCCAGTACTTC. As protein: CAISEARGARPTQYF.

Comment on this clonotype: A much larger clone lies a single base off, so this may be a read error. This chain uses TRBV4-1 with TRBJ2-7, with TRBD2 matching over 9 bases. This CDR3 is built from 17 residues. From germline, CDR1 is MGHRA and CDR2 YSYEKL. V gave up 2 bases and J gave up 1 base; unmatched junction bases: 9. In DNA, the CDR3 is TGCGCCAGCAGCCAATATAGAAGGCTAGCGGGGTCCTACGAGCAGTACTTC. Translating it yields CASSQYRRLAGSYEQYF.

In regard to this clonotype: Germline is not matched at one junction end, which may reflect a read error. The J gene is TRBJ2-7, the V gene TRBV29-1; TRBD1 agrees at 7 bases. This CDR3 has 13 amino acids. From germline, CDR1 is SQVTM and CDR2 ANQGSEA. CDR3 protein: CSAIRDSAYEQYF. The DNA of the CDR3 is TGCAGCGCCATCCGGGACAGCGCCTATGAGCAGTACTTC.

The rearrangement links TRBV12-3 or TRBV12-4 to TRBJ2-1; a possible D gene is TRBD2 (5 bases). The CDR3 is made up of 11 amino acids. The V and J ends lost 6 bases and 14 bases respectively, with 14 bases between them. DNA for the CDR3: TGTGCCAGCAGAGGCCCCGAGGGAGAGTTCTTC. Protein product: CASRGPEGEFF.

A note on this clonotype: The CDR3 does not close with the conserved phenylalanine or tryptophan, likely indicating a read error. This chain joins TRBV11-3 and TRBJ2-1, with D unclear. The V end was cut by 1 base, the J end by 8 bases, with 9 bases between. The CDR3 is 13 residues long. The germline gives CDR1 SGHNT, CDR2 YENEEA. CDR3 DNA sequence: TGTGCCAGCAGCTTAGGAGACATCTATGAGCAGTTCTCC. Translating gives CASSLGDIYEQFS.

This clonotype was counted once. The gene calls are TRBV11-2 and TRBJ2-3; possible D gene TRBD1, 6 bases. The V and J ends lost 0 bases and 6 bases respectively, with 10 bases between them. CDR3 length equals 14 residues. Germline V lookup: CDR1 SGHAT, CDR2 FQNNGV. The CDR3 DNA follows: TGTGCCAGCAGCTTAGATAGGGACATTGATACGCAGTATTTT. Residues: CASSLDRDIDTQYF.

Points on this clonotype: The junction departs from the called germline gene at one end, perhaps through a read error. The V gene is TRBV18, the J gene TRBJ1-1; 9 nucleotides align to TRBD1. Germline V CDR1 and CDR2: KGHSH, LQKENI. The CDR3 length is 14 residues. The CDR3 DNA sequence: TGTGCCAGCTCATCACGGACAGGGGACACTGAGGCTTTCTTT. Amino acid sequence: CASSSRTGDTEAFF.